This T cell receptor (beta chain) originates from a study of identifying expanded T cells in peripheral blood (dated by TCRdb to about 2019). General notes on the study: Technical replicates were generated by sequencing separate aliquots of the same genomic DNA pool, with four replicates compared pairwise. What the research found in general, with its limitations: In all healthy donors, the variance in clone template counts between samples taken roughly 14 days apart rose significantly as total template count increased. Approximately 1.2 differentially abundant clones were flagged by the binomial model between technical replicates, whereas about 17 and 20 were flagged over approximately two weeks and four weeks, respectively. Across all healthy-donor time intervals, the beta-binomial model significantly cut both the number of clones called differentially abundant and the false-positive rate. The authors expected that over much longer intervals, such as months to years, biological variance in healthy repertoires might increase even further.

The immunoSEQ Assay, which uses bias-controlled multiplex PCR amplification of genomic DNA, was used to profile TCRbeta CDR3 regions. On the authors' methods: The absolute abundance of each unique TCRbeta CDR3 region was quantified after sequences were collapsed and filtered. Differential abundance was tested with two models: a binomial (Fisher-equivalent) model and a beta-binomial model that adds time-dependent variance fitted from healthy donors. Clones with fewer than 5 combined templates were removed, and a clone was called differentially abundant if the clone's Benjamini-Hochberg FDR was below 0.01. Using the form v = (b*log(k)+a)^2, the beta-binomial variance was modeled as a function of the total template count across the two samples. TCRdb mirrors the immuneACCESS table, restricted to in-frame sequences. Some clones are absent from its copies; in checked studies, under half trace to an unresolved V gene, and the reason for the others is unknown. That table supplies the V and J calls and clone size; D and trimming were determined from the DNA. The sample table holds approximately 140,000 clones, of which approximately 86% were seen once. Of the sample, less than 10% falls within the top ten clones.

In this sample, this clone turned up a few times. Its antigen target is currently unknown. Per-base quality was not reported, and no clone a single base away is much larger than it. No immune events such as infections were documented for the healthy donors during the collection period. Blood repertoires from healthy donors were used as a training cohort for calibrating time-dependent variance in a beta-binomial model of differential abundance of T-cell clones. The training cohort comprised roughly ten healthy donors, 3 female and 7 male. The donors were between roughly 25 and 65 years old, with an average age of about 40 years. Whole blood from each healthy donor was obtained from a commercial supplier and was collected at three time points roughly 13 days apart. Genomic DNA was extracted from unsorted whole blood for immunosequencing. CDR1 is given as SGHDN and CDR2 as FVKESK, both from the germline V gene. From cysteine to phenylalanine, the CDR3 is 14 amino acids long. CDR3 DNA only is kept here, 42 bases in frame from base 1. Germline trimming amounts to 8 bases on V and 4 bases on J, with 9 as the count of junction bases outside the gene matches.

Sequencing was performed on blood. The sequence was collected from a person aged 18 to 70 in good health. The chain employs TRBV14 and TRBJ2-5, with 8 junctional bases fitting TRBD1. The DNA sequence is as follows: TGTGCCAGCTCAACCAGGGGGCTGATAGAGACCCAGTACTTC. The translation is CASSTRGLIETQYF.